The entry below gives a single T cell receptor beta chain sequence along with its context. The antigen remains unidentified. Time point reported: after dendritic cell vaccination, including at tumor progression/relapse. Isocitrate dehydrogenase mutation was absent in all glioblastoma patients. The method was immunoSEQ multiplex PCR; TCRdb's version includes in-frame clones alone and lacks a portion of them. The sample lists 100,000 or so clones; 90% were seen once. The record originates from a study of glioma-infiltrating T cells after dendritic cell vaccination. General study results and limits: Survival was not directly related to TCR clonality in these patients.

This TCR came from a human donor with glioblastoma. This sample comprised blood, obtained after dendritic cell vaccination.

The CDR3 nucleotides are TGTGCCAGCGGGGGGGAAGGGGCTGAAGCTTTCTTT. This gives the protein CASGGEGAEAFF. The chain links TRBV6-1 to TRBJ1-1; tentative D call: TRBD1 (5 bases). V dropped 8 bases and J dropped 6 bases, with 13 bases sitting between them. The CDR3 covers 12 residues. Germline loops: CDR1 MNHNS, CDR2 SASEGT.